The present TCR beta chain was sequenced within a study of T cell responses to AZD1222 COVID-19 vaccine. In the study overall: Analysis merged second doses at about 4 or about 12 weeks. Study-wide results and caveats: There were vaccine-associated CD4 TCRs across spike, dominant at 160-218 and 743-854.

Concerning this clone itself: Its antigen is not identified.

Germline assignment: CDR1 SGHNT and CDR2 YYREEE (reference sequence). Unmatched junction bases numbered 6, after V lost 0 bases and J lost 7 bases. This CDR3 region has 14 residues. Clones were sequenced by immunoSEQ multiplex PCR, and TCRdb holds only the in-frame ones, with some missing. The repertoire includes about 150,000 clones, 88% of them detected once, and less than 3.5% sits in the top ten. The chain recombines TRBV5-4 with TRBJ1-2; TRBD1 aligns across 7 bases. Here the sequenced sample was peripheral blood, taken on day 0 of AZD1222 vaccination. The clonotype comes from an adult in good health. This chain's CDR3 is CASSLDEGAGGYTF. The CDR3 nucleotides are TGTGCCAGCAGCTTGGATGAGGGGGCGGGTGGCTACACCTTC.